The 19 T cell receptor beta chains below come from one sample, sequenced in a study of cytomegalovirus exposure and HLA in healthy donors. The assay was immunoSEQ multiplex PCR, and TCRdb's table has in-frame clones only and misses some. The table records about 130,000 clones, 89% of them present only once. Sequencing used PBMCs. These receptors all stem from a woman aged 18-29 years in good health and CMV-seronegative.

In DNA form, the CDR3 reads TGTGCCAGCAGCTCCGGTATAGATGGACAGTACACAGATACGCAGTATTTT. It is translated as CASSSGIDGQYTDTQYF. The V and J genes are TRBV7-2 and TRBJ2-3; a weak D match, TRBD1 (6 bases). The CDR3 runs 17 residues. In germline, CDR1 is SGHTA, CDR2 FQGNSA. Trimming removed 4 bases at V and 2 bases at J, with 19 bases between.

This clone was counted once. V and J are TRBV28 and TRBJ1-4; unclear D gene. From germline, CDR1 is MDHEN and CDR2 SYDVKM. The CDR3 is 17 residues long. Trimming cost V 3 bases and J 0 bases, with 14 bases left between them. The CDR3 nucleotides are TGTGCCAGCAGTTTGACGGACGGGAACCCAACTAATGAAAAACTGTTTTTT. Encoded protein: CASSLTDGNPTNEKLFF.

This clone was observed a single time. V is TRBV11-2 and J is TRBJ1-1; D remains unclear. Germline V lookup: CDR1 SGHAT, CDR2 FQNNGV. CDR3 size: 14 residues. The ends were cut back, 1 base at V and 1 base at J, with 7 bases in the middle. The CDR3, as DNA: TGTGCCAGCAGCTTAGGAGTTACGAACACTGAAGCTTTCTTT. It is translated as CASSLGVTNTEAFF.

The chain is built from TRBV5-1 and TRBJ1-5; the D gene is possibly TRBD1 (5 bases). Trimming cost V 3 bases and J 6 bases, with 13 bases left between them. This CDR3 spans 14 amino acids. Germline loops: CDR1 SGHRS, CDR2 YFSETQ. The CDR3: CASSSNPGVQPQHF. CDR3 in DNA: TGCGCCAGCAGCTCGAACCCGGGGGTTCAGCCCCAGCATTTT.

The V gene is TRBV5-1, the J gene TRBJ2-5; TRBD1 agrees at 10 bases. The V gene end was trimmed by 5 bases and the J gene end by 2 bases; junction bases not matched to a gene: 6. From germline, CDR1 is SGHRS and CDR2 YFSETQ. CDR3 length equals 15 residues. CDR3 DNA sequence: TGCGCCAGCAGTCCCGGGACAGGGGAGCAAGAGACCCAGTACTTC. Amino acids: CASSPGTGEQETQYF.

The V and J genes are TRBV11-2 and TRBJ1-5; 12 bases agree with TRBD1. This CDR3 contains 17 residues. Trimming cost V 3 bases and J 5 bases; bases outside gene matches: 8. The germline gives CDR1 SGHAT, CDR2 FQNNGV. The CDR3 coding sequence is TGTGCCAGCAGCTTGGAATCCGGGACAGGGGGCTATCAGCCCCAGCATTTT. It codes for CASSLESGTGGYQPQHF.

This chain joins TRBV7-2 and TRBJ1-1; the D is unclear. The CDR3 spans 12 residues. Trimming stripped 7 bases from V and 3 bases from J, with 9 bases between. Germline V gives CDR1 SGHTA, CDR2 FQGNSA. CDR3 in DNA: TGTGCCAGCAACACTAAGTACACTGAAGCTTTCTTT. Translation: CASNTKYTEAFF. Complete variable domain (other parts from reference TRBV7-2 and TRBJ1-1): GAGVSQSPSNKVTEKGKDVELRCDPISGHTALYWYRQSLGQGLEFLIYFQGNSAPDKSGLPSDRFSAERTGGSVSTLTIQRTQQEDSAVYLCASNTKYTEAFFGQGTRLTVV.

The table lists this clone with a few counts. This chain links TRBV6-5 with TRBJ1-2; D unresolved. The CDR3 sequence is 14 residues long. Per germline, CDR1 MNHEY and CDR2 SVGAGI. With 0 bases removed from V and 14 bases from J, the gap between germline ends came to 19 bases. The DNA of the CDR3 is TGTGCCAGCAGTTACTCTATTGGTAGAGGGCGCGGGACCTTC. It is translated as CASSYSIGRGRGTF.

The chain couples TRBV11-3 to TRBJ1-3; maybe TRBD1 (5 bases). The CDR3 length is 15 residues. Germline values: CDR1 SGHNT, CDR2 YENEEA. With 4 bases removed from V and 2 bases from J, the gap between germline ends came to 12 bases. The chain's CDR3 is CASSSPKGPGNTIYF. CDR3 bases: TGTGCCAGCAGCTCACCCAAGGGGCCTGGAAACACCATATATTTT. Based on the CDR3 plus reference TRBV11-3 and TRBJ1-3, the full variable domain is EAGVVQSPRYKIIEKKQPVAFWCNPISGHNTLYWYLQNLGQGPELLIRYENEEAVDDSQLPKDRFSAERLKGVDSTLKIQPAELGDSAVYLCASSSPKGPGNTIYFGEGSWLTVV.

The CDR3 here is CASSEAQAVATPLHF. For the CDR3, the DNA is TGTGCCAGCAGTGAAGCGCAGGCTGTAGCGACACCCCTCCACTTT. The chain carries TRBV2 and TRBJ1-6, with D unresolved. The ends were cut back, 0 bases at V and 11 bases at J, with 14 bases in the middle. Germline assignment: CDR1 SNHLY and CDR2 FYNNEI. The CDR3 extends over 15 amino acids.

V gene TRBV7-9 combines with J gene TRBJ2-5; TRBD2 might be the D (6 bases). Germline V CDR1 and CDR2: SEHNR, FQNEAQ (reference sequence). This CDR3 region has 15 residues. Deletions cut 5 bases from V and 3 bases from J, with 16 bases between. Here the CDR3 reads CASSPAQGGEETQYF. The CDR3 DNA is TGTGCCAGCAGCCCTGCCCAAGGCGGGGAAGAGACCCAGTACTTC.

The chain uses TRBV5-6 and TRBJ2-1; D is possibly TRBD1 (6 bases). Germline CDR1 reads SGHDT; CDR2 reads YYEEEE. The ends were cut back, 1 base at V and 2 bases at J, with 13 bases in the middle. This CDR3 is 16 amino acids long. The chain's CDR3 is CASSLIDRRTYNEQFF. CDR3 nucleotides: TGTGCCAGCAGCTTGATCGACAGGAGGACCTACAATGAGCAGTTCTTC.

CDR3 region: CASSRGGNEQFF. The CDR3 coding sequence is TGTGCCAGCAGCCGGGGGGGGAATGAGCAGTTCTTC. V and J are TRBV14 and TRBJ2-1; 7 bases are a match to TRBD2. The V and J ends lost 4 bases and 7 bases, in that order; junction bases with no gene match: 1. The CDR3 has 12 amino acids. CDR1 is SGHDN and CDR2 is FVKESK in the germline V gene.

This clone was seen once. The chain couples TRBV6-6 to TRBJ1-2; D may be TRBD1 (6 bases). This CDR3 comprises 13 residues. Trimming pared 6 bases from V and 2 bases from J, leaving 10 bases between. The germline gives CDR1 MNHNY, CDR2 SVGAGI (reference sequence). The CDR3 here is CASSRQDNYGYTF. CDR3 DNA: TGTGCCAGCAGCCGACAGGACAACTATGGCTACACCTTC.

V usage is TRBV11-2 and J usage is TRBJ1-5; 11 bases match TRBD1. The germline gives CDR1 SGHAT, CDR2 FQNNGV. After removal of 4 bases from V and 6 bases from J, the junction contained 5 bases not matched to a gene. The CDR3 is 15 residues long. The CDR3 DNA reads as TGTGCCAGCAGCTCGGGACAGGGGGACAGTCAGCCCCAGCATTTT. It specifies CASSSGQGDSQPQHF.

The chain employs TRBV4-1 and TRBJ2-1; TRBD1 is a possible D gene (5 bases). Germline V lookup: CDR1 MGHRA, CDR2 YSYEKL. The CDR3 extends over 13 amino acids. V was pared by 6 bases and J by 5 bases, with 11 bases between. CDR3 in amino acids: CASRRRGDNEQFF. The DNA of the CDR3 is TGCGCCAGCAGGCGAAGGGGCGACAATGAGCAGTTCTTC.

The chain carries TRBV5-1 and TRBJ1-2; TRBD1 might be the D (6 bases). Germline lookup yields CDR1 SGHRS and CDR2 YFSETQ. This CDR3 is built from 14 residues. V lost 7 bases to trimming and J lost 7 bases, with 20 bases between them. Here the CDR3 reads CASRGGDRKSGYTF. CDR3 nucleotide sequence: TGCGCCAGCCGGGGGGGCGACAGGAAAAGTGGCTACACCTTC.

The J gene is TRBJ2-7, the V gene TRBV29-1; 7 positions match TRBD1. Germline CDR1 reads SQVTM; CDR2 reads ANQGSEA. V lost 4 bases and J lost 5; bases outside the gene matches: 5. The CDR3 spans 12 residues. CDR3 amino acids: CSVGQGIHEQYF. The CDR3 nucleotides read TGCAGCGTTGGACAGGGTATCCACGAGCAGTACTTC.

The chain uses TRBV7-9 and TRBJ1-2; D gene uncertain. The V gene lost 0 bases and the J gene lost 1 base, with 3 bases spanning the gap. The germline V gene encodes CDR1 SEHNR and CDR2 FQNEAQ (reference sequence). CDR3 length: 13 amino acids. For the CDR3, the DNA is TGTGCCAGCAGCTTAGCGAGTAACTATGGCTACACCTTC. It yields the protein CASSLASNYGYTF. Supplemented by reference TRBV7-9 and TRBJ1-2, the full variable domain reads DTGVSQNPRHKITKRGQNVTFRCDPISEHNRLYWYRQTLGQGPEFLTYFQNEAQLEKSRLLSDRFSAERPKGSFSTLEIQRTEQGDSAMYLCASSLASNYGYTFGSGTRLTVV.